This T cell receptor beta chain appears in the sequencing data of a study of blood T cell repertoires in COVID-19. Using immunoSEQ multiplex PCR, the repertoire was profiled, and TCRdb retains in-frame clones only, with some absent. The sample shows under 140,000 clones, about 80% of them seen only once. The material sequenced was peripheral blood. The sequence was obtained from a woman at least 80 years old with acute or convalescent COVID-19.

The CDR3: CASSDNYEQYF. The CDR3, as DNA: TGTGCCAGCAGTGACAATTACGAGCAGTACTTC. This chain joins TRBV6-1 and TRBJ2-7; no definite D call. Trimming cost V 3 bases and J 4 bases, with 4 bases left between them. Germline CDR1 reads MNHNS; CDR2 reads SASEGT. This CDR3 is built from 11 residues.